What follows describes a single T cell receptor beta chain. At one boundary the junction diverges from the germline segment, which might be a read error. PCR was performed a second time for roughly 6 to 12 cycles using a sample-barcoded 5' primer and a J-beta primer mix. TCRdb independently ran MiXCR on the 5' RACE reads; one entry per CDR3 protein. The data show approximately 960,000 distinct CDR3 sequences, with roughly 28% seen just once and around 9.6% held by the top ten. These data are taken from a study of blood T cells in healthy people across ages. The germline CDR1 and CDR2 sequences are SEHNR and FQNEAQ (reference sequence). The CDR3 has 13 amino acids. This sample was also put to use in a study of T cells of mothers and their children.

This chain joins TRBV7-9 and TRBJ1-1; the D is unclear. The sequencing input was blood. This TCR derives from a woman between 40 and 55 years old in good health. The CDR3 loop reads CASSSPRNTEVFF. The CDR3 DNA sequence: TGTGCCAGCAGCTCGCCCCGAAACACTGAAGTTTTCTTT.